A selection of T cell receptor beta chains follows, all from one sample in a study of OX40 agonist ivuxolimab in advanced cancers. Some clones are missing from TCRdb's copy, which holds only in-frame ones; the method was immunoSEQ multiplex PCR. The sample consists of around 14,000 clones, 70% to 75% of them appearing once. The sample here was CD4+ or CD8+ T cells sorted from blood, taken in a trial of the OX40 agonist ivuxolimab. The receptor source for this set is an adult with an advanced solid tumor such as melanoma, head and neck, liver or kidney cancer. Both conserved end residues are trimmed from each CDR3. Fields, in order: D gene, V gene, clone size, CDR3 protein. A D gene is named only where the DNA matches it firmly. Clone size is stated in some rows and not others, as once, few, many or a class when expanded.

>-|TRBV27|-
ASSPLNNQPQH
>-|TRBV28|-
ASRTDSYNQPQH
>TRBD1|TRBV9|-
ASSAEGQGNQPQH
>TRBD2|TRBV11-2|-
ASSAAGGDYEQY
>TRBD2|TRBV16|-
ASSASGTSGYNEQF
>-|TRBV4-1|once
ASSQAVAEVYEQY
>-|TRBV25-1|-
ASSEYSLTGELF
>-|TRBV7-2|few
ASSFNQAGAHTEAF
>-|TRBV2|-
ASRAPLGNQPQH
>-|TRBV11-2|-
ASSLGQGWTEAF
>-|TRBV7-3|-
ASSSSQNTGELF
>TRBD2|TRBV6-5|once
ASSYGLAGSSYEQY
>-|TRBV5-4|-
ASSSVSGEQF
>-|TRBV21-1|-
ASRDNLAHHSDNEQF
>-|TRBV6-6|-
ASSSIRGVGETQY
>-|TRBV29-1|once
SVEDTFFTDTQY
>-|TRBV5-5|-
ASSLAAAQKNTIY
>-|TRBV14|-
ASSLGTYNEQF
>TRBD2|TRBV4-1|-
ASSQDWRLAGEETQY
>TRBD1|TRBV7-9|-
ASSPFTGVGTDTQY
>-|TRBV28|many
ASSLHEQY
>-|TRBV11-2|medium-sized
ASSLVRGSEAF
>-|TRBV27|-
ASSFSGAGYT
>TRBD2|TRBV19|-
ASSMRRERVGELF
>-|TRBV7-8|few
ASSLWGYTEAF
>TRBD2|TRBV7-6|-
ASSLVGGRTDTQY
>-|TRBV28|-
ASSFGTQGYEQY
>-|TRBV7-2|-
ASSLPRDYNEQF
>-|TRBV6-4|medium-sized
ASSVEPSNTGELF
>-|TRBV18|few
ASSPTGTSSYEQY
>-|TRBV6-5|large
ASSLSDGNEQF
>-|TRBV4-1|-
ASSPSPLETQY
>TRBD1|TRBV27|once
ASSPRTGYRDIQY
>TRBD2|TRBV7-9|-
ASSFPAGGSPNEQF
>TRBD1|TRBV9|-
ASSVGTGAYEQY
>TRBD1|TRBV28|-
ASKPGQGYYGYT
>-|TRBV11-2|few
ASSPRGQGSTEAF
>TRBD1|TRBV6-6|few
ASSSTGNNEKLF
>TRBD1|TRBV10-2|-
ASSLSGTGAVYEQY